This entry concerns a single TCR beta chain. Its antigen is unknown. A much more abundant neighbour one base away suggests this may be a read error. These data belong to a study of identical twins. Study conclusions and caveats: Beta clonotypes that were abundant in cord blood contained fewer insertions, a pattern absent from memory repertoires.

A universal primer site came from template switching; cDNA carried unique molecular identifiers. TCRdb reprocessed the 5' RACE reads via MiXCR and lists one record per CDR3 protein. Altogether 400,000 or so distinct CDR3 sequences are present, approximately 9.1% being singletons, with the ten largest covering approximately 8.9%. V gave up 3 bases and J gave up 4 bases; unmatched junction bases: 4. The CDR3 sequence is 14 residues long. Germline V gene data show CDR1 as LNHNV and CDR2 as YYDKDF (reference sequence). The clonotype originates from a woman between 50 and 59 years old in good health. The J gene is TRBJ1-2, the V gene TRBV15, with TRBD1 matching 8 bases. The source material was naive T cells sorted from blood. The CDR3 DNA sequence: TGTGCCACCAGCAGGGACAGGGTGAGCTATGGCTACACCTTC. Translating gives CATSRDRVSYGYTF.